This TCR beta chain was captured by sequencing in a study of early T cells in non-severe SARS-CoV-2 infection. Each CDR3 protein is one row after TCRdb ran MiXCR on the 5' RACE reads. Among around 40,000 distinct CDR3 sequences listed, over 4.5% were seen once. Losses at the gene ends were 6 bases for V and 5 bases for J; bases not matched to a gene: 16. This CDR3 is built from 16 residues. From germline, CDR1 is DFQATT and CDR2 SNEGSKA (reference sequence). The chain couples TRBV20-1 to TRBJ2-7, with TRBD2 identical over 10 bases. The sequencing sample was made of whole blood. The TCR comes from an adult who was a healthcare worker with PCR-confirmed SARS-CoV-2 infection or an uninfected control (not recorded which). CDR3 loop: CSAPPAGGLLGDEQYF. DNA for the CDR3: TGCAGTGCGCCCCCAGCGGGAGGGCTTTTGGGCGACGAGCAGTACTTC.